This entry concerns a single TCR beta chain. The antigen remains unidentified. Germline CDR1 WNHNN, CDR2 SYGVQD (reference sequence). V was clipped by 10 bases and J by 3 bases, with 19 bases between them. The CDR3 runs 14 residues. This entry belongs to a study of cytomegalovirus exposure and HLA in healthy donors. Across the study: The 120 or so validation repertoires used a platform that matched the one used for the approximately 610 first-cohort repertoires, as a later analysis reported.

Measured with immunoSEQ multiplex PCR; TCRdb has only the in-frame clones, and not every one. The repertoire holds 120,000 to 150,000 clones, with about 88% as singletons. Whole-study findings and limits: The study labeled more than 150 TCR beta chains cytomegalovirus-associated. Cytomegalovirus status was reportedly diagnosed by the classifier with high specificity and sensitivity. According to a later analysis, TCR clusters from the first cohort tended to co-occur in the 100 to 150 validation repertoires.

The receptor was isolated from a young man in good health and CMV-seropositive. The chain employs TRBV10-1 and TRBJ2-7; D is possibly TRBD1 (5 bases). Material: PBMCs. The CDR3: CATAQGNSRYEQYF. CDR3 coding DNA: TGCGCCACCGCCCAGGGTAATAGCCGCTACGAGCAGTACTTC.